A single sample is the source of the 15 T cell receptor beta chains below, sequenced in a study of T-cell reconstitution after alpha-beta-depleted transplantation in children. The TCRbeta library was prepared with unique molecular identifiers. Using its own MiXCR run on the PCR reads, TCRdb lists one record per CDR3 protein. Of some 310,000 distinct CDR3 sequences in the sample, roughly 25% were seen once. Sequenced material: PBMCs, mostly from graft donor cells, taken 180 days after TCRalphabeta/CD19-depleted stem cell transplant. These receptors were obtained from a male patient between 5 and 17 years old who had a stem cell transplant for acute lymphoblastic leukemia, so the T cells may come from the graft donor.

This clonotype was detected a few times. The chain couples TRBV5-1 to TRBJ2-4, with D perhaps matching TRBD1 or TRBD2 (5 bases each). The V gene's germline CDR1 is SGHRS and CDR2 YFSETQ. The V and J ends lost 1 base and 6 bases respectively, with 11 bases between them. The CDR3 loop spans 14 amino acids. The CDR3 loop reads CASSLPGAGNIQYF. The DNA of the CDR3 is TGCGCCAGCAGCTTGCCCGGGGCGGGAAACATTCAGTACTTC.

This chain connects TRBV5-4 to TRBJ2-5, with TRBD1 matching 8 bases. The CDR3 loop spans 15 amino acids. Germline V gene data show CDR1 as SGHNT and CDR2 as YYREEE (reference sequence). J lost 4 bases, V lost 4 bases, and 9 bases had no gene match. As DNA, the CDR3 is TGTGCCAGCAGCATTTGGACAGGGAATGGAGAGACCCAGTACTTC. Encoded protein: CASSIWTGNGETQYF. The whole variable domain, filled in from reference TRBV5-4 and TRBJ2-5, reads ETGVTQSPTHLIKTRGQQVTLRCSSQSGHNTVSWYQQALGQGPQFIFQYYREEENGRGNFPPRFSGLQFPNYSSELNVNALELDDSALYLCASSIWTGNGETQYFGPGTRLLVL.

The genes are TRBV5-1 and TRBJ2-7, with 7 nucleotides matching TRBD2. The CDR3 covers 15 residues. Germline assignment: CDR1 SGHRS and CDR2 YFSETQ. Trimming removed 4 bases from V and 3 bases from J; junction bases left unmatched: 10. The CDR3 is CASSITLAPVYEQYF. The DNA for the CDR3 is TGCGCCAGCAGCATCACACTAGCGCCCGTCTACGAGCAGTACTTC.

The chain recombines TRBV9 with TRBJ2-7; 8 positions match TRBD2. The CDR3 spans 14 residues. Germline CDR1 reads SGDLS; CDR2 reads YYNGEE. V lost 3 bases, J lost 6 bases, and 8 bases stayed unmatched. CDR3 protein: CASSASGHAAEQYF. CDR3 coding DNA: TGTGCCAGCAGCGCTAGCGGGCATGCAGCCGAGCAGTACTTC.

Many counts were recorded for this clonotype. The V and J genes are TRBV5-1 and TRBJ2-7; TRBD2 is a possible D gene (5 bases). CDR3 length: 14 residues. V was shortened by 6 bases and J by 5 bases, with 18 bases between the two germline ends. Germline V gene sequence: CDR1 SGHRS, CDR2 YFSETQ. CDR3 DNA: TGCGCCAGCATGAGAGACCAGGAGGCCCACGAGCAGTACTTC. Translating it yields CASMRDQEAHEQYF.

The DNA for the CDR3 is TGTGCCAGCAGCGCGGGACAGGACCCTGGAAACACCATATATTTT. Amino acid sequence: CASSAGQDPGNTIYF. The V call is TRBV9, the J call TRBJ1-3; TRBD1 matches at 8 bases. There are 15 residues in the CDR3. The germline gives CDR1 SGDLS, CDR2 YYNGEE. V dropped 3 bases and J dropped 2; count of bases not matched to a gene: 4.

The gene calls are TRBV20-1 and TRBJ1-6; D possibly corresponds to TRBD1 (5 bases). V lost 5 bases, J lost 4 bases, and 15 bases lay in between. The CDR3 has 15 amino acids. The germline gives CDR1 DFQATT, CDR2 SNEGSKA (reference sequence). The CDR3 coding sequence is TGCAGTGCTCGTCCGGGGGGGTGGTATAATTCACCCCTCCACTTT. This codes for CSARPGGWYNSPLHF.

A few counts support this clonotype. V gene TRBV7-9 combines with J gene TRBJ1-4, with D perhaps TRBD1 (5 bases). The V end was cut by 5 bases, the J end by 8 bases, with 15 bases between. The CDR3 spans 14 residues. CDR1 is SEHNR, CDR2 FQNEAQ, per germline (reference sequence). In DNA form, the CDR3 reads TGTGCCAGCAGCCAATATAACAGGTTCGAAAAACTGTTTTTT. This codes for CASSQYNRFEKLFF.

The V call is TRBV7-3, the J call TRBJ2-7; 14 nucleotides line up with TRBD2. The germline V gene has CDR1 SGHTA and CDR2 FQGTGA. J gave up 4 bases and V 6 bases, and 5 bases lay outside the gene matches. This CDR3 is built from 15 residues. CDR3 sequence: CASRLTSGRGYEQYF. The CDR3 DNA sequence: TGTGCCAGCAGGTTGACTAGCGGGAGGGGGTACGAGCAGTACTTC.

Regarding this clonotype: One end of the junction does not line up with germline, which may come from a read error. The rearrangement uses TRBV5-6 and TRBJ2-3, with TRBD2 identical over 8 bases. The germline CDR1 and CDR2 sequences are SGHDT and YYEEEE. The CDR3 loop spans 13 amino acids. The CDR3 nucleotides read TGTGCCAGCAGCTTGAACGGGAGGGCCCCCTCATCTTTT. This translates into CASSLNGRAPSSF.

The rearrangement uses TRBV21-1 and TRBJ2-5; TRBD1 is the table's D call, not checked against the DNA. TRBV21-1 is a documented pseudogene. CDR3 length: 16 residues. The CDR3 DNA reads as TGTGCCAGCAGCGCCAATTTGGACAGGCTCCAAGAGACCCAGTACTTC. Protein: CASSANLDRLQETQYF.

The chain links TRBV2 to TRBJ2-3; D gene uncertain. The CDR3 totals 15 residues. Germline assignment: CDR1 SNHLY and CDR2 FYNNEI. The V end lost 2 bases, the J end lost 2 bases, and 11 bases lay between the germline ends. CDR3 DNA: TGTGCCAGCAGTGAACGGCTAGTCGACACAGATACGCAGTATTTT. Translating gives CASSERLVDTDTQYF.

With respect to this clonotype: One end of the junction fails to match germline, which may point to a read error. The chain has TRBV29-1 and TRBJ1-2; D unclear. Per the germline V gene, CDR1 is SQVTM and CDR2 is ANQGSEA. The CDR3 runs 15 residues. The DNA for the CDR3 is TGCAGCGTTGAATTAGGGCGCTCATCTAACTATGACTACACCTTC. This translates into CSVELGRSSNYDYTF.

The chain has TRBV15 and TRBJ2-3; D uncertain. Germline V gene lookup returns CDR1 LNHNV and CDR2 YYDKDF (reference sequence). The V gene lost 0 bases and the J gene lost 0 bases, with 1 base spanning the gap. CDR3 length equals 13 residues. CDR3 sequence: CATSRESTDTQYF. CDR3 nucleotides: TGTGCCACCAGCAGAGAAAGCACAGATACGCAGTATTTT.

The chain carries TRBV5-1 and TRBJ2-4; D is ambiguous. The CDR3 loop spans 13 amino acids. The V and J ends lost 0 bases and 11 bases respectively, with 12 bases between them. Germline CDR1 is SGHRS and CDR2 is YFSETQ. CDR3 bases: TGCGCCAGCAGCTTGGACGTACTGGCCCTTCAGTACTTC. Its translation is CASSLDVLALQYF.